The clone carrying this T cell receptor beta chain has just one count. What it binds is unknown. These data are taken from a study of cytomegalovirus exposure and HLA in healthy donors. Study background: It was reported in a later analysis that the 100 to 150 validation repertoires used the same platform as the approximately 670 first-cohort repertoires. General study points: Altogether, some 170 TCR beta chains were recorded as cytomegalovirus-associated. Specificity of a few CMV-associated chains for CMV antigens was verified in vitro.

The assay was immunoSEQ multiplex PCR, and TCRdb's table has in-frame clones only and misses some. The sample records about 240,000 clones, approximately 86% being singletons. The CDR3 spans 14 residues. CDR1 MNHEY and CDR2 SMNVEV come from the germline V gene (reference sequence). Deletions cut 3 bases from V and 4 bases from J, with 12 bases between. The chain carries TRBV27 and TRBJ1-1; D perhaps matches TRBD1 (5 bases). Sample: PBMCs. This sequence originates from a woman aged 25 to 39 in good health and CMV-seropositive. CDR3 residues: CASSFGTFGTEAFF. The CDR3 DNA is TGTGCCAGCAGTTTCGGGACTTTCGGCACTGAAGCTTTCTTT.